This T cell receptor (beta chain) was recorded in a study of OX40 agonist ivuxolimab in advanced cancers. The CDR3 totals 16 residues. Germline CDR1 and CDR2: MNHEY and SVGAGI. Trimming cost V 0 bases and J 0 bases, with 8 bases left between them. Sequencing was performed with immunoSEQ multiplex PCR; in TCRdb, only in-frame clones are kept and a portion is missing. The sample includes about 46,000 clones, around 90% of them seen just once. Sequences were derived from CD4+ or CD8+ T cells sorted from blood, sampled in a trial of the OX40 agonist ivuxolimab. The rearrangement joins TRBV6-5 to TRBJ2-2; TRBD2 might be the D (6 bases). This TCR was sampled from an adult with an advanced solid tumor such as melanoma, head and neck, liver or kidney cancer. CDR3 sequence reads: CASSYSASANTGELFF. The CDR3 coding sequence is TGTGCCAGCAGTTACTCGGCTAGCGCGAACACCGGGGAGCTGTTTTTT.